The text below deals with one TCR beta chain. The antigen remains unidentified. One end of the junction is discordant with germline, which a read error may explain. Using its own MiXCR run on the 5' RACE reads, TCRdb lists one record per CDR3 protein. The sample consists of about 890,000 distinct CDR3 sequences, approximately 13% of them appearing once. The germline V gene encodes CDR1 SNHLY and CDR2 FYNNEI. This CDR3 spans 17 amino acids. This entry is derived from a study of identical twins. Whole-study findings and limits: Out-of-frame alpha sequences that twins shared showed excess low generation probability.

The same specimen was also included in a second study, on yellow fever vaccine responses in identical twins.

The TCR comes from a woman aged 18-35 years in good health. The rearrangement links TRBV2 to TRBJ2-7; either TRBD1 or TRBD2 may supply D (5 bases each). The sample taken for sequencing was PBMCs. The CDR3: CTSCLGVPGDPIYEQYF. In DNA, the CDR3 is TGTACCAGCTGTTTAGGAGTCCCCGGGGACCCCATTTACGAGCAGTACTTC.